Below, 7 T cell receptor beta chains from the same sample are listed, as sequenced in a study of T cells in Graves' hyperthyroidism and ophthalmopathy. The TCR beta CDR3 regions underwent amplification using RNA transcripts as the source. The TCR CDR3 was amplified in a first-round RT-PCR using the HTBI primer set. TCRdb fed the multiplex PCR reads into MiXCR, producing one record per CDR3 protein. The sample lists 500,000 to 600,000 distinct CDR3 sequences, roughly 21% occurring once. What was sequenced was blood. The receptors shown here come from a middle-aged man with Graves' ophthalmopathy.

This clonotype came up a few times. This chain connects TRBV6-2 or TRBV6-3 to TRBJ1-1; D perhaps matches TRBD1 (6 bases). The length of the CDR3 is 12 residues. Germline CDR1 and CDR2: MNHEY and SVGEGT. Between the trimmed V and J ends, which lost 6 bases and 5 bases, there was a span of 10 bases. CDR3 nucleotides: TGTGCCAGCAGAATGGACAGAACTGAAGCTTTCTTT. Its translation: CASRMDRTEAFF.

This clonotype was found a few times. This chain uses TRBV28 with TRBJ2-3; 7 nucleotides match TRBD1. V shed 1 base, J shed 9 bases, and the junction held 1 base outside the gene matches. This CDR3 has 12 residues. Germline V gene data show CDR1 as MDHEN and CDR2 as SYDVKM. CDR3 loop: CASSLSQGTQYF. The CDR3 DNA reads TGTGCCAGCAGTTTATCACAGGGGACGCAGTATTTT.

This clonotype was seen at least ten times. The chain joins TRBV11-3 to TRBJ2-1; 10 bases are a match to TRBD2. The CDR3 is made up of 14 amino acids. The germline CDR1 and CDR2 sequences are SGHNT and YENEEA. Unmatched junction bases numbered 5, after V lost 4 bases and J lost 8 bases. The CDR3 nucleotides are TGTGCCAGCAGCTCACACGGGACTAGCGATGAGCAGTTCTTC. It encodes CASSSHGTSDEQFF.

Comment on this clonotype: The junction departs from the called germline gene at one end, perhaps through a read error. The J gene is TRBJ2-3, the V gene TRBV10-3, with 7 bases identical to TRBD2. The CDR3 totals 16 residues. In germline, CDR1 is ENHRY, CDR2 SYGVKD. The CDR3 sequence: CAISAGLTLSTDTRYF. In DNA, the CDR3 is TGTGCCATCAGCGCGGGACTAACCCTGAGCACAGATACGCGGTATTTT.

This clonotype was detected ten times or more. The V gene is TRBV28, the J gene TRBJ2-2; unclear D gene. The germline V gene has CDR1 MDHEN and CDR2 SYDVKM. This CDR3 contains 13 residues. V was cut by 3 bases and J by 7 bases, with 9 bases left in between. The CDR3 here is CASSLNAYGELFF. In DNA, the CDR3 is TGTGCCAGCAGTTTGAACGCATACGGGGAGCTGTTTTTT.

This clonotype has ten or more counts. This chain connects TRBV5-1 to TRBJ1-2; D ambiguous. V dropped 4 bases and J dropped 6 bases, with 16 bases sitting between them. The CDR3 is made up of 14 amino acids. Looked up from germline, CDR1 is SGHRS and CDR2 is YFSETQ. The CDR3 loop is CASSLLDGLDGYTF. Written as DNA, the CDR3 is TGCGCCAGCAGCCTATTAGACGGGCTAGATGGCTACACCTTC.

The CDR3 region is CASSVDGSKGDTQYF. CDR3 DNA: TGTGCCAGCAGCGTAGACGGTAGCAAGGGAGATACGCAGTATTTT. The rearrangement links TRBV9 to TRBJ2-3, with D unresolved. CDR1 is SGDLS and CDR2 is YYNGEE in the germline V gene. The CDR3 spans 15 residues. V lost 0 bases to trimming and J lost 5 bases, with 13 bases between them. Looking up the rest from reference TRBV9 and TRBJ2-3 gives the full variable domain: DSGVTQTPKHLITATGQRVTLRCSPRSGDLSVYWYQQSLDQGLQFLIQYYNGEERAKGNILERFSAQQFPDLHSELNLSSLELGDSALYFCASSVDGSKGDTQYFGPGTRLTVL.